This T cell receptor (beta chain) came from a study of Graves' ophthalmopathy and Graves' hyperthyroidism. This clonotype was seen ten or more times. The antigen remains unidentified. Study-level points and caveats: A classifier, a 13-signature model, separated ophthalmopathy from stable hyperthyroidism with roughly 86% sensitivity and approximately 81% specificity.

As the template, RNA transcripts were used to amplify TCR beta CDR3 regions. The authors performed first-round RT-PCR with HTBI primers and then a second-round multiplex PCR. TCRdb reprocessed the multiplex PCR reads with MiXCR, giving one entry per CDR3 protein. The sample has over 450,000 distinct CDR3 sequences, about an eighth seen once. This CDR3 region has 13 residues. Germline V gene lookup returns CDR1 KGHDR and CDR2 SFDVKD. The V end was cut by 1 base, the J end by 8 bases, with 10 bases between. The TCR comes from a woman in her twenties or thirties with Graves' ophthalmopathy. The specimen was blood. The chain couples TRBV24-1 to TRBJ1-2; D not certain. CDR3: CATSDFNAGGYTF. The CDR3 nucleotides read TGTGCCACCAGTGATTTCAATGCCGGGGGCTACACCTTC.